The clone carrying this T cell receptor (beta chain) was counted many times. Its target is unknown. These data come from a study of beta chain features in type 1 diabetes. Study outcomes and limitations: Type 1 diabetes patients had moderately but significantly shorter TCRB CDR3s in all four CD4+ subsets. For type 1 diabetes patients, VDJ junctions showed fewer insertions and more deletions.

CDR1 is MGHDK, CDR2 SYGVNS, per germline. The CDR3 length is 15 residues. Between the trimmed V and J ends, which lost 6 bases and 0 bases, there was a span of 11 bases. Reverse transcription of all isolated RNA meant that expressed TCRB transcripts were sequenced. Assay: immunoSEQ multiplex PCR; the TCRdb copy retains only in-frame clones and omits some. Here the sample spans roughly 300,000 clones, around 8.5% being singletons. Source material: central memory CD4+ T cells from blood. The source is a man younger than 40 with type 1 diabetes. The chain couples TRBV25-1 to TRBJ2-2; D is possibly TRBD1 or TRBD2 (5 bases each). In DNA, the CDR3 is TGTGCCAGCAGATCGGGACCGGCGAACACCGGGGAGCTGTTTTTT. It translates to CASRSGPANTGELFF. The variable domain in full, with the rest retrieved from reference TRBV25-1 and TRBJ2-2, is EADIYQTPRYLVIGTGKKITLECSQTMGHDKMYWYQQDPGMELHLIHYSYGVNSTEKGDLSSESTVSRIRTEHFPLTLESARPSHTSQYLCASRSGPANTGELFFGEGSRLTVL.